The present T cell receptor (beta chain) was sequenced within a study of T cell changes during pregnancy in multiple sclerosis. Method: immunoSEQ multiplex PCR; TCRdb's copy keeps in-frame clones and lacks some. The table has about 76,000 clones, roughly 90% seen once; the top ten hold 3% to 4%. This CDR3 spans 13 amino acids. J gave up 6 bases and V 2 bases, and 6 bases lay outside the gene matches. Germline V gives CDR1 GTSNPN, CDR2 SVGIG (reference sequence). The V and J genes are TRBV30 and TRBJ1-2; 7 nucleotides line up with TRBD1. The origin of this receptor is a female donor in good health, enrolled as a control in a pregnancy study. This material consisted of peripheral blood, taken after pregnancy. CDR3 nucleotide sequence: TGTGCCTGGAGTTCGACAGGGAATGATGGCTACACCTTC. Residues: CAWSSTGNDGYTF.